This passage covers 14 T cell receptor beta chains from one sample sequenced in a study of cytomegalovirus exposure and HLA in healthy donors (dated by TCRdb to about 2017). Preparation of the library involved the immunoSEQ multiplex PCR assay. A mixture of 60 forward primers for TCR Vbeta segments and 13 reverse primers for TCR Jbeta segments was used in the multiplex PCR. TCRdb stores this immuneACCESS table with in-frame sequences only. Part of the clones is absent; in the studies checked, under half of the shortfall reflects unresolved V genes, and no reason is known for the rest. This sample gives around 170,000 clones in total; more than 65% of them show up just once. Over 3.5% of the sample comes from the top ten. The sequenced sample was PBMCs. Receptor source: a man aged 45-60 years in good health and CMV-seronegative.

The DNA of the CDR3 is TGTGCCAGCAGTTTTCAAGCGGGCTACGAGCAGTACTTC. Translated: CASSFQAGYEQYF. This sequence joins TRBV27 and TRBJ2-7, with D possibly matching TRBD2 (6 bases). Trimming took off 3 bases at V and 3 bases at J, with 9 bases between the two ends. The germline V gene encodes CDR1 MNHEY and CDR2 SMNVEV (reference sequence). There are 13 residues in the CDR3.

CDR3 loop: CASSLQAGYEQYF. CDR3 DNA sequence: TGTGCCAGCAGCCTCCAGGCGGGCTACGAGCAGTACTTC. The rearrangement joins TRBV5-8 to TRBJ2-7; D may be TRBD2 (5 bases). Germline CDR1 reads SGHTS; CDR2 reads YDEGEE. Trimming left V 4 bases short and J 3 bases short, with 11 bases between. The CDR3 loop spans 13 amino acids.

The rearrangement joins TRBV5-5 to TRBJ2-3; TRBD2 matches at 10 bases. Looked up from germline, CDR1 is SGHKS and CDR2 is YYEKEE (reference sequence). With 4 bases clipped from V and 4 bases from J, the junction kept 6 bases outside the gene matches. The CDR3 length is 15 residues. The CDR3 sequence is CASSLQAGGSDTQYF. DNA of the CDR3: TGTGCCAGCAGCCTCCAAGCGGGGGGGTCAGATACGCAGTATTTT. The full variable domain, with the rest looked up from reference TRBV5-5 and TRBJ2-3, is DAGVTQSPTHLIKTRGQQVTLRCSPISGHKSVSWYQQVLGQGPQFIFQYYEKEERGRGNFPDRFSARQFPNYSSELNVNALLLGDSALYLCASSLQAGGSDTQYFGPGTRLTVL.

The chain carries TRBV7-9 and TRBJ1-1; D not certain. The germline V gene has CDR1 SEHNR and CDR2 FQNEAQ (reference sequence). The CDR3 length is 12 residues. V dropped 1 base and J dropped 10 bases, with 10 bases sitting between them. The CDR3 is CASSLEATTAFF. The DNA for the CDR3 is TGTGCCAGCAGCTTAGAAGCGACTACAGCTTTCTTT.

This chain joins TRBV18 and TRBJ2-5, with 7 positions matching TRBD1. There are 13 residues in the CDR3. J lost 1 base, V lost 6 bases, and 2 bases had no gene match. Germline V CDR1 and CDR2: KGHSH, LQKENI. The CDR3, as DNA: TGTGCCAGCTCGGGACAGCGCCAAGAGACCCAGTACTTC. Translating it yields CASSGQRQETQYF.

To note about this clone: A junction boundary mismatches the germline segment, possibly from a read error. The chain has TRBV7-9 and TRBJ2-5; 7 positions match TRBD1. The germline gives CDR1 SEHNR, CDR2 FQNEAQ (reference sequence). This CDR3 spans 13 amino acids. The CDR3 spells CSSQGQYQETQYF. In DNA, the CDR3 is TGTTCCAGCCAGGGACAGTACCAAGAGACCCAGTACTTC.

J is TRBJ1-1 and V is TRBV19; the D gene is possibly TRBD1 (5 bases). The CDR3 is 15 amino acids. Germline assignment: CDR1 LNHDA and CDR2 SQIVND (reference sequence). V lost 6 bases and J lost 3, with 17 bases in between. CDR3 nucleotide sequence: TGTGCCAGTAGGGCACAACAGGCCGTGGACACTGAAGCTTTCTTT. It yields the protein CASRAQQAVDTEAFF.

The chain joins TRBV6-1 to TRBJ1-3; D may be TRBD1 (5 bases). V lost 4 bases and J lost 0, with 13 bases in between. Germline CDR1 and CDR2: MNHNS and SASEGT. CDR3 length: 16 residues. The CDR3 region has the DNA TGTGCCAGCAGTGTGACAGCTTTCAGCTCTGGAAACACCATATATTTT. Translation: CASSVTAFSSGNTIYF.

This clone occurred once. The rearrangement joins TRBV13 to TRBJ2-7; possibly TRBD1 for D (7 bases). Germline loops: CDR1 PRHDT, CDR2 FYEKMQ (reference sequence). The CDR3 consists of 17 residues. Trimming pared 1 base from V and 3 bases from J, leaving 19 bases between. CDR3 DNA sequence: TGTGCCAGCAGCTTAGTAGGGGGGACAGCCTTCCACTACGAGCAGTACTTC. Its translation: CASSLVGGTAFHYEQYF.

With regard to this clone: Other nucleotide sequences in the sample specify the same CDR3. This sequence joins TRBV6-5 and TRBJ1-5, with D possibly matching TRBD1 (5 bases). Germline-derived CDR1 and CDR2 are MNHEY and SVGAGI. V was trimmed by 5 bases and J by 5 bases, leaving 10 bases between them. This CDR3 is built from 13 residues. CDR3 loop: CASSPGGDQPQHF. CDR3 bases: TGTGCCAGCAGTCCCGGGGGAGATCAGCCCCAGCATTTT.

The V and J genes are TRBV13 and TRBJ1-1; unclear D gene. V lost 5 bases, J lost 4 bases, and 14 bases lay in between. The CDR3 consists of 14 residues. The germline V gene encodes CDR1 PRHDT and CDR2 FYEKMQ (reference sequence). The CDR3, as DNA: TGTGCCAGCAGCCGGAGCCATCCCCGCACTGAAGCTTTCTTT. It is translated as CASSRSHPRTEAFF.

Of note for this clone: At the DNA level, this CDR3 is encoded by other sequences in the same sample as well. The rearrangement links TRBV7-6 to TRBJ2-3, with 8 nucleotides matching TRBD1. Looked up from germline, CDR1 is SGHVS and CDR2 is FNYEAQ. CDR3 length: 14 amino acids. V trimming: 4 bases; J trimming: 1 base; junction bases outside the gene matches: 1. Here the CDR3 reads CASSSGQGTDTQYF. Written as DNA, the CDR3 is TGTGCCAGCAGCTCGGGACAGGGCACAGATACGCAGTATTTT.

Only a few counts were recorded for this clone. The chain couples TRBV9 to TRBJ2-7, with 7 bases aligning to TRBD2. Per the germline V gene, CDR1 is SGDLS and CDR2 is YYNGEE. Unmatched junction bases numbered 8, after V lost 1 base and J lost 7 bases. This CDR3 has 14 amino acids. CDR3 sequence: CASSVLTGGGEQYF. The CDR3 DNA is TGTGCCAGCAGCGTATTAACGGGGGGAGGGGAGCAGTACTTC. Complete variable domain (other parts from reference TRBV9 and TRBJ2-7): DSGVTQTPKHLITATGQRVTLRCSPRSGDLSVYWYQQSLDQGLQFLIQYYNGEERAKGNILERFSAQQFPDLHSELNLSSLELGDSALYFCASSVLTGGGEQYFGPGTRLTVT.

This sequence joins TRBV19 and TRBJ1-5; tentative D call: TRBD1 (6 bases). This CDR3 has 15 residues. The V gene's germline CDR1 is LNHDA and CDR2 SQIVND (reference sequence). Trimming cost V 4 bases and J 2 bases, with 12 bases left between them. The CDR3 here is CASSTIQGGNQPQHF. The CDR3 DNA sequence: TGTGCCAGTAGTACAATACAGGGCGGCAATCAGCCCCAGCATTTT.